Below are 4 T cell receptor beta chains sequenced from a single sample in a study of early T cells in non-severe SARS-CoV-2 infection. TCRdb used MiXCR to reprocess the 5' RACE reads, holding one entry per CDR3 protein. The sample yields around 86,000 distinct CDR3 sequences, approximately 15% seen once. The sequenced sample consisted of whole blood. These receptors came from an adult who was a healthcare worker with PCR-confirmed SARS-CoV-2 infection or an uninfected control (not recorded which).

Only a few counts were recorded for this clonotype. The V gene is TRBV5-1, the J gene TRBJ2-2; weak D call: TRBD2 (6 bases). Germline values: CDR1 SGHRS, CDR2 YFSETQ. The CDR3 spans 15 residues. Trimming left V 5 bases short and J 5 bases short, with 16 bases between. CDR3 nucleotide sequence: TGCGCCAGCAGAACCGCGGGGTTGGGGACCGGGGAGCTGTTTTTT. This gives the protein CASRTAGLGTGELFF.

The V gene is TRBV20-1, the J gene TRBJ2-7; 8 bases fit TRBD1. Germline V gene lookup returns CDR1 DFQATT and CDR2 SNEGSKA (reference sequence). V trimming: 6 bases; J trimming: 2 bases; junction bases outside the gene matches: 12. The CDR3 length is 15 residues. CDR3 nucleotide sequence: TGCAGTGCCCAAATTGACAGGGGCTTAACCTACGAGCAGTACGTC. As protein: CSAQIDRGLTYEQYV.

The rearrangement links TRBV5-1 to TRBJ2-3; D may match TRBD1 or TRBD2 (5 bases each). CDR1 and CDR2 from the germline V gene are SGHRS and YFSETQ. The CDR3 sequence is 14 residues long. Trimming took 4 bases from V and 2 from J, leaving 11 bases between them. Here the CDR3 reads CASSRDGDTDTQYF. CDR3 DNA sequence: TGCGCCAGCAGCCGGGACGGAGACACAGATACGCAGTATTTT.

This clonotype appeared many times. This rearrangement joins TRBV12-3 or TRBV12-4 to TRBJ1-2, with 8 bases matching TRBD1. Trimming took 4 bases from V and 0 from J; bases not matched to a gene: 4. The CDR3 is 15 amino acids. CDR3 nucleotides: TGTGCCAGCAGTTCCACAGGGGGAACTAACTATGGCTACACCTTC. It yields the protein CASSSTGGTNYGYTF.